A single TCR beta chain is shown here with its context. No antigen is known for it. The data are from a study of graft-versus-host responses after intestinal transplantation. Study outcomes and limitations: Early post-transplant HvG declines showed an association with peak circulating GvH clone levels.

Method: immunoSEQ multiplex PCR; TCRdb's copy keeps in-frame clones and lacks some. The table includes under 90,000 clones, around 89% detected once. Germline-derived CDR1 and CDR2 are SQVTM and ANQGSEA. The CDR3 has 17 residues. With 4 bases clipped from V and 4 bases from J, the junction kept 16 bases outside the gene matches. This rearrangement joins TRBV29-1 to TRBJ1-2; 9 bases match TRBD1. The sequence derives from a human donor who was the organ donor for an intestinal transplant. The sequencing used unstimulated CD8+ T cells sorted from spleen or lymph node cells, collected before transplant. The CDR3, as DNA: TGCAGCGTTGTACCCCCCACGCGGGACAGGGAGATCTATGGCTACACCTTC. Translated: CSVVPPTRDREIYGYTF. The full variable domain, in which reference TRBV29-1 and TRBJ1-2 provide the parts outside the CDR3, is SAVISQKPSRDICQRGTSLTIQCQVDSQVTMMFWYRQQPGQSLTLIATANQGSEATYESGFVIDKFPISRPNLTFSTLTVSNMSPEDSSIYLCSVVPPTRDREIYGYTFGSGTRLTVV.